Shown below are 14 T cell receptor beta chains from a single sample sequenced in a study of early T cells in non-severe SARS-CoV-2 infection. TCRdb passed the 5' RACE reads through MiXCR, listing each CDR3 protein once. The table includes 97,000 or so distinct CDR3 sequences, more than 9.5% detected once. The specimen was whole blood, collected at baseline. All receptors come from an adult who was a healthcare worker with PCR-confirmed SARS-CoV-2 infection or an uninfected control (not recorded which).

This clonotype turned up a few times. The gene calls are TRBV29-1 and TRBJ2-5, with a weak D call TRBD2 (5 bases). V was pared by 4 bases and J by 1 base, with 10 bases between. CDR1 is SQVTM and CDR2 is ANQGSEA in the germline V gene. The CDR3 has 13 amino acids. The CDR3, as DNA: TGCAGCGTTGGGGGAGAGATCCAAGAGACCCAGTACTTC. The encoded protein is CSVGGEIQETQYF.

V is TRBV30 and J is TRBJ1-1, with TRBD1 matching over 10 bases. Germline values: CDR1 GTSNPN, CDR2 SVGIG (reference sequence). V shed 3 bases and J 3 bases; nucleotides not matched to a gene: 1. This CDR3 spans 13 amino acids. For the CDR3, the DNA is TGTGCCTGGAGGGACAGGGGGGACACTGAAGCTTTCTTT. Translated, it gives CAWRDRGDTEAFF. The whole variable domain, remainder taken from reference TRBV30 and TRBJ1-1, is SQTIHQWPATLVQPVGSPLSLECTVEGTSNPNLYWYRQAAGRGLQLLFYSVGIGQISSEVPQNLSASRPQDRQFILSSKKLLLSDSGFYLCAWRDRGDTEAFFGQGTRLTVV.

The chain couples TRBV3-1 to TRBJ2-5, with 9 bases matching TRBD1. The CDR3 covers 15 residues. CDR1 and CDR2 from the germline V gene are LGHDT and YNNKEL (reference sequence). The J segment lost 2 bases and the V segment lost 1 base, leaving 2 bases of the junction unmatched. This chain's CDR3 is CASSQGGQGQETQYF. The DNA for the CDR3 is TGTGCCAGCAGCCAAGGGGGACAGGGACAAGAGACCCAGTACTTC.

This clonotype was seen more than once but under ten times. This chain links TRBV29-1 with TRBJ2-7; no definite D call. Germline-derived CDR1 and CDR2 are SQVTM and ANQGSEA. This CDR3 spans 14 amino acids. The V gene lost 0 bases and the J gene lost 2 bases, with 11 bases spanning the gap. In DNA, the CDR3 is TGCAGCGTTGAAGATCCCTGGGAACCCTACGAGCAGTACTTC. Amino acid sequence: CSVEDPWEPYEQYF.

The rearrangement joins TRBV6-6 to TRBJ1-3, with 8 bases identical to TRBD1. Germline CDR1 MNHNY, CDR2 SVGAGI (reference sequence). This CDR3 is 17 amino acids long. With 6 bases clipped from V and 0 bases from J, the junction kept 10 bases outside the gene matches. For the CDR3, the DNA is TGTGCCAGCAGAACCGGGACAGGCCCCTACTCTGGAAACACCATATATTTT. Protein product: CASRTGTGPYSGNTIYF.

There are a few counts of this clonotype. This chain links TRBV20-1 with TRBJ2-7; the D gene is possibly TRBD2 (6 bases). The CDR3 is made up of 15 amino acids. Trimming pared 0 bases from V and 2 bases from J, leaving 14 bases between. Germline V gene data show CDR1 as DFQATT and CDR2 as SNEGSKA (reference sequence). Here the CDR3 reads CSARDSTSLAYEQYF. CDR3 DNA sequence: TGCAGTGCTAGAGATAGCACTAGCCTTGCCTACGAGCAGTACTTC.

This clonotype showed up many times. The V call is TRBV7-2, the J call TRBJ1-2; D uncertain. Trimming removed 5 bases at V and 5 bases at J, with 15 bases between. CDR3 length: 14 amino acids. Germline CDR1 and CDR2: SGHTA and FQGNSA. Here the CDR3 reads CASSPRGDAYGYTF. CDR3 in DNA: TGTGCCAGCAGCCCCCGGGGAGACGCTTATGGCTACACCTTC.

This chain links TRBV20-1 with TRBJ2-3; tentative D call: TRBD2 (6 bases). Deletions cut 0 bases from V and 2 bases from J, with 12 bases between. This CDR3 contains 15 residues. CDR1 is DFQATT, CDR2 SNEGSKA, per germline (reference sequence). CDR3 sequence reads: CSARDWLAPTDTQYF. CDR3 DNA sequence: TGCAGTGCTAGAGATTGGCTAGCGCCCACAGATACGCAGTATTTT.

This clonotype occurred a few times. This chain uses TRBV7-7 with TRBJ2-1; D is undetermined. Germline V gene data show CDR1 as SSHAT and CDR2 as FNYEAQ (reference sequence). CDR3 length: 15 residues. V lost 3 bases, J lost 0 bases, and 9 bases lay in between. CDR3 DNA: TGTGCCAGCAGCTTTCGGCCCACCTCCTACAATGAGCAGTTCTTC. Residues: CASSFRPTSYNEQFF.

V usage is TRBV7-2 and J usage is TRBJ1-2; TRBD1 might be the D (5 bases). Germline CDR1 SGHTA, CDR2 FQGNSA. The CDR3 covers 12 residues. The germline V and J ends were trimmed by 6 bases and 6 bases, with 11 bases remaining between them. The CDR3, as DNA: TGTGCCAGCAGTTTTCGCAGGGATGGCTACACCTTC. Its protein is CASSFRRDGYTF.

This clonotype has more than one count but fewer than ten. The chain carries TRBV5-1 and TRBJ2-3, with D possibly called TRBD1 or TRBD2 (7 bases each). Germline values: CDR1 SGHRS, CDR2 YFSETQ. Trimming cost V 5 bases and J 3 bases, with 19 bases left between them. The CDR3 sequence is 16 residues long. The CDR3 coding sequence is TGCGCCAGCAGTAACAGCGGGGACAGTCAAACAGATACGCAGTATTTT. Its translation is CASSNSGDSQTDTQYF.

The CDR3 protein is CASSQDATGDYGYTF. CDR3 bases: TGCGCCAGCAGCCAAGATGCAACAGGGGACTATGGCTACACCTTC. The J gene is TRBJ1-2, the V gene TRBV4-1; 7 nucleotides align to TRBD1. The trim removed 0 bases at V and 3 bases at J, leaving 4 bases unmatched. The CDR3 contains 15 residues. CDR1 is MGHRA, CDR2 YSYEKL, per germline.

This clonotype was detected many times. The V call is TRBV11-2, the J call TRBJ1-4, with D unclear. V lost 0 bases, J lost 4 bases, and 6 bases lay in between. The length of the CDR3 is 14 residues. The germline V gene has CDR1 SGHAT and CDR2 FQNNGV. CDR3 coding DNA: TGTGCCAGCAGCTTAGACAGGAATAATGAAAAACTGTTTTTT. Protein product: CASSLDRNNEKLFF.

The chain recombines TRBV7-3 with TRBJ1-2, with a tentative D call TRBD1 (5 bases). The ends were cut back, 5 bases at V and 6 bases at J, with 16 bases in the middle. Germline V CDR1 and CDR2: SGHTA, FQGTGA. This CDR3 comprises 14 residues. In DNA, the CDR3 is TGTGCCAGCAGCAACGGCCCGTCGGGGGATGGCTACACCTTC. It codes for CASSNGPSGDGYTF. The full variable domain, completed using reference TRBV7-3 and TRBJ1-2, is GAGVSQTPSNKVTEKGKYVELRCDPISGHTALYWYRQSLGQGPEFLIYFQGTGAADDSGLPNDRFFAVRPEGSVSTLKIQRTERGDSAVYLCASSNGPSGDGYTFGSGTRLTVV.